The present T cell receptor beta chain was sequenced within a study of cytomegalovirus exposure and HLA in healthy donors. Study-wide background: The roughly 670 first-cohort repertoires shared a platform with the approximately 110 validation repertoires, as reported in a later analysis. Points from the study as a whole: Usually a TCR sequence was rare, but some public TCRs were found in many donors. The tendency of first-cohort TCR clusters to co-occur in the roughly 120 validation repertoires was the finding of a later analysis.

Losses at the gene ends were 6 bases for V and 7 bases for J; bases not matched to a gene: 5. The germline V gene has CDR1 KGHSH and CDR2 LQKENI. The CDR3 spans 14 residues. Points on this clone: What it binds is unknown.

TCRdb keeps only in-frame clones here, not all; method: immunoSEQ multiplex PCR. The data hold some 140,000 clones, with around four fifths observed a single time. The chain recombines TRBV18 with TRBJ1-4; 10 positions match TRBD1. Sequencing was performed on PBMCs. The receptor comes from a woman aged 25 to 39 in good health and CMV-seronegative. The CDR3 DNA reads as TGTGCCAGCTCCCGACAGGGGGCGCGTGAAAAACTGTTTTTT. It encodes CASSRQGAREKLFF.